Sequencing of this T cell receptor (beta chain) was carried out in a study of blood T cell repertoires in COVID-19. TCRdb keeps only in-frame clones here, not all; method: immunoSEQ multiplex PCR. The sample consists of 150,000 to 200,000 clones, roughly 73% of them appearing once. The CDR3 contains 14 residues. Looked up from germline, CDR1 is SGHTA and CDR2 is FQGNSA. The J segment lost 4 bases and the V segment lost 3 bases, leaving 4 bases of the junction unmatched. Sequenced: peripheral blood. The receptor comes from a woman of 80 years or more with active or convalescent COVID-19. The rearrangement joins TRBV7-2 to TRBJ1-2; TRBD1 matches 8 bases. CDR3 DNA sequence: TGTGCCAGCAGCTTCCAGGGGGCGGGCTATGGCTACACCTTC. Translated: CASSFQGAGYGYTF. The whole variable domain, filled in from reference TRBV7-2 and TRBJ1-2, reads GAGVSQSPSNKVTEKGKDVELRCDPISGHTALYWYRQSLGQGLEFLIYFQGNSAPDKSGLPSDRFSAERTGGSVSTLTIQRTQQEDSAVYLCASSFQGAGYGYTFGSGTRLTVV.